These 29 T cell receptor beta chains were sequenced from one sample in a study of T cells in Graves' hyperthyroidism and ophthalmopathy. RNA transcripts gave rise to amplified TCR beta CDR3 regions. The HTBI primer set served for first-round RT-PCR of the TCR CDR3. TCRdb ran MiXCR on the multiplex PCR reads and lists one entry per CDR3 protein. The sample lists 650,000 to 800,000 distinct CDR3 sequences, approximately 42% occurring once. The specimen was peripheral blood or thyroid tissue (not recorded which). These receptors all stem from an adult man with Graves' disease, either hyperthyroidism or ophthalmopathy (not recorded which).

As to this clonotype: A read error may produce the germline difference seen at one junction end. The V and J genes are TRBV7-2 and TRBJ1-1, with D perhaps matching TRBD1 (5 bases). This CDR3 has 14 amino acids. Germline loops: CDR1 SGHTA, CDR2 FQGNSA. CDR3 DNA sequence: TGTGCCAGCACCTTACAGGTGAAGAACACTGAAGCTTTCTTT. Encoded protein: CASTLQVKNTEAFF.

Concerning this clonotype itself: At one end, the junction sequence differs from germline, possibly due to a read error. V is TRBV12-3 or TRBV12-4 and J is TRBJ2-6, with 7 bases identical to TRBD1. CDR3 length: 10 amino acids. The CDR3 region has the DNA TGTGCCAGCAGCCGGGACAGTGAAGCTTTC. Its protein product is CASSRDSEAF.

Remarks on this clonotype: The final CDR3 position lacks the conserved phenylalanine or tryptophan, pointing to a likely read error. The DNA is left out, because the CDR3 cannot be placed on it with certainty; the CDR3 is given as TCRdb lists it. The chain couples TRBV7-6 to TRBJ1-6. Both ends counted, the CDR3 spans 10 residues. Germline V CDR1 and CDR2: SGHVS, FNYEAQ. The CDR3 loop reads CASSLLPDRS.

This clonotype was observed a handful of times. The chain is built from TRBV29-1 and TRBJ1-5; no firm D call. The CDR3 spans 13 residues. The germline V gene has CDR1 SQVTM and CDR2 ANQGSEA. V shed 4 bases and J shed 0 bases, with 7 bases lying between them. The CDR3 DNA is TGCAGCGTTGGAGGGAATAGCAATCAGCCCCAGCATTTT. Protein sequence: CSVGGNSNQPQHF.

The sample holds a few counts of this clonotype. In DNA, the CDR3 is TGTGCCAGCAGCGGGGTACAGGGGAGCAATGAAAAACTGTTTTTT. The encoded protein is CASSGVQGSNEKLFF. This rearrangement joins TRBV14 to TRBJ1-4; TRBD1 agrees at 7 bases. Germline V gives CDR1 SGHDN, CDR2 FVKESK. This CDR3 comprises 15 residues. V shed 5 bases, J shed 5 bases, and the junction held 8 bases outside the gene matches.

With regard to this clonotype: One end of the junction varies from germline; a read error may be responsible. The chain employs TRBV2 and TRBJ2-6; 11 bases are a match to TRBD1. Germline V gene lookup returns CDR1 SNHLY and CDR2 FYNNEI. The CDR3 totals 15 residues. The CDR3 bases are TGTGCCAGCGGACAGGGGGCTGCTGGGGCCAACGTCCTGACCTTC. This encodes CASGQGAAGANVLTF. Filled out from reference TRBV2 and TRBJ2-6, the complete variable domain reads EPEVTQTPSHQVTQMGQEVILRCVPISNHLYFYWYRQILGQKVEFLVSFYNNEISEKSEIFDDQFSVERPDGSNFTLKIRSTKLEDSAMYFCASGQGAAGANVLTFGAGSRLTVL.

As regards this clonotype: One base away lies a much larger clone, so this may be a sequencing read error. CDR3 region: CAISHTGRNQPQHF. DNA of the CDR3: TGTGCCATCAGTCATACAGGGCGCAATCAGCCCCAGCATTTT. This rearrangement joins TRBV10-3 to TRBJ1-5; D possibly corresponds to TRBD1 (6 bases). CDR1 and CDR2 (germline): ENHRY, SYGVKD. The V end lost 5 bases, the J end lost 2 bases, and 10 bases lay between the germline ends. This CDR3 has 14 residues.

There are many counts of this clonotype. The V and J genes are TRBV24-1 and TRBJ1-2, with 8 bases aligning to TRBD1. This CDR3 region has 16 residues. Trimming cost V 0 bases and J 3 bases; bases outside gene matches: 5. Germline-derived CDR1 and CDR2 are KGHDR and SFDVKD. CDR3 in DNA: TGTGCCACCAGTGATTTGCGCGAGACAGGGGACTATGGCTACACCTTC. It encodes CATSDLRETGDYGYTF.

This clonotype was counted between two and nine times. For the CDR3, the DNA is TGTGCCAGCAGCTCGGGACAGGTTACTGAAAAACTGTTTTTT. This encodes CASSSGQVTEKLFF. The chain couples TRBV5-4 to TRBJ1-4, with TRBD1 matching 8 bases. In germline, CDR1 is SGHNT, CDR2 YYREEE (reference sequence). CDR3 size: 14 residues. The junction had 5 bases not matched to a gene; V was cut back by 3 bases and J by 7 bases.

In DNA, the CDR3 is TGCAGCCAAGGACAGGGGGTGAACACTGAAGCTTTCTTT. Its protein product is CSQGQGVNTEAFF. The V gene is TRBV29-1, the J gene TRBJ1-1; 10 bases are a match to TRBD1. Germline CDR1 reads SQVTM; CDR2 reads ANQGSEA. This CDR3 has 13 amino acids. Trimming at V came to 8 bases and at J to 0 bases, leaving 3 bases not matched to a gene.

This clonotype came up a few times. J is TRBJ1-1 and V is TRBV2; D ambiguous. Germline CDR1 and CDR2: SNHLY and FYNNEI. The V end lost 3 bases, the J end lost 1 base, and 6 bases lay between the germline ends. CDR3 length equals 13 residues. The CDR3 spells CASSEAGNTEAFF. CDR3 coding DNA: TGTGCCAGCAGTGAGGCCGGGAACACTGAAGCTTTCTTT. Variable domain in full (rest from reference TRBV2 and TRBJ1-1): EPEVTQTPSHQVTQMGQEVILRCVPISNHLYFYWYRQILGQKVEFLVSFYNNEISEKSEIFDDQFSVERPDGSNFTLKIRSTKLEDSAMYFCASSEAGNTEAFFGQGTRLTVV.

Notes on this clonotype: The conserved closing phenylalanine or tryptophan is absent in this CDR3, likely reflecting a read error. The chain uses TRBV5-1 and TRBJ1-1, with TRBD1 as a possible D gene (5 bases). The CDR3 is 15 residues long. The V gene lost 0 bases and the J gene lost 4 bases, with 13 bases spanning the gap. Germline V gene lookup returns CDR1 SGHRS and CDR2 YFSETQ. CDR3 DNA: TGCGCCAGCAGCTTGGGGCAGGGTCGTTCCACTGAAGCTTTCCTT. It encodes CASSLGQGRSTEAFL.

The V gene is TRBV7-2, the J gene TRBJ1-1; D is undetermined. The CDR3 is 13 amino acids. Germline V gene sequence: CDR1 SGHTA, CDR2 FQGNSA. With 7 bases removed from V and 4 bases from J, the gap between germline ends came to 13 bases. CDR3 sequence: CASTTRRSTEAFF. CDR3 DNA sequence: TGTGCCAGCACCACCAGGAGGTCCACTGAAGCTTTCTTT.

Details on this clonotype: Relative to the germline gene, one junction end is altered; a read error may explain this. The rearrangement joins TRBV24-1 to TRBJ2-7; D might be TRBD2 (5 bases). Germline V CDR1 and CDR2: KGHDR, SFDVKD. The length of the CDR3 is 15 residues. Written as DNA, the CDR3 is TGTGCCAGCAGTCAGGACGGACTCGGCTCCTACGAGCAGTACTTC. Encoded protein: CASSQDGLGSYEQYF.

This chain uses TRBV2 with TRBJ1-3; 8 bases line up with TRBD1. Germline values: CDR1 SNHLY, CDR2 FYNNEI. V dropped 8 bases and J dropped 2; count of bases not matched to a gene: 17. The CDR3 totals 18 residues. The CDR3: CASASSLLTGDPGNTIYF. The CDR3 DNA sequence: TGTGCCAGCGCCAGCAGCTTGTTGACAGGGGACCCTGGAAACACCATATATTTT.

Comment on this clonotype: A much larger clone lies a single base off, so this may be a read error. This rearrangement joins TRBV2 to TRBJ2-5; D is possibly TRBD2 (6 bases). The CDR3 is 13 amino acids. Germline values: CDR1 SNHLY, CDR2 FYNNEI. Here the CDR3 reads CASSALSGETQCF. The CDR3 region has the DNA TGTGCCAGCAGTGCTTTGTCGGGGGAGACCCAGTGCTTC.

This clonotype is a singleton in its sample. A much larger clone lies a single base off, so this may be a read error. The CDR3 sequence: CASSSLAEGRGAETQYF. The DNA of the CDR3 is TGTGCCAGCAGCTCCCTAGCGGAAGGGCGAGGTGCGGAGACCCAGTACTTC. The rearrangement joins TRBV7-4 to TRBJ2-5; 7 nucleotides match TRBD2. Trimming cost V 4 bases and J 5 bases; bases outside gene matches: 16. The germline CDR1 and CDR2 sequences are SGHVT and SQSDAQ. The length of the CDR3 is 17 residues.

A few counts support this clonotype. The chain joins TRBV6-6 to TRBJ1-1; 8 bases map to TRBD1. The J segment lost 3 bases and the V segment lost 5 bases, leaving 8 bases of the junction unmatched. The CDR3 runs 15 residues. CDR1 is MNHNY, CDR2 SVGAGI, per germline (reference sequence). The DNA for the CDR3 is TGTGCCAGCAGTGACCTGGGACAGGAATACACTGAAGCTTTCTTT. Encoded protein: CASSDLGQEYTEAFF.

The chain joins TRBV11-1 to TRBJ1-2; TRBD1 might be the D (5 bases). With 2 bases removed from V and 4 bases from J, the gap between germline ends came to 20 bases. Germline values: CDR1 SGHAT, CDR2 FQDESV (reference sequence). The CDR3 length is 17 residues. This chain's CDR3 is CASSLFGASYWVYGYTF. CDR3 coding DNA: TGTGCCAGCAGCTTATTTGGGGCCTCCTACTGGGTCTATGGCTACACCTTC.

The chain employs TRBV5-1 and TRBJ2-7; D is ambiguous. The CDR3 covers 16 residues. V lost 4 bases, J lost 0 bases, and 17 bases lay in between. Germline V lookup: CDR1 SGHRS, CDR2 YFSETQ. CDR3 region: CASSQDRQRGSYEQYF. The CDR3 DNA reads TGCGCCAGCAGCCAAGATCGGCAACGAGGCTCCTACGAGCAGTACTTC.

This clonotype was found a few times. The chain carries TRBV7-8 and TRBJ2-7, with a tentative D call TRBD1 (5 bases). The CDR3 is made up of 15 amino acids. Germline loops: CDR1 SGHVS, CDR2 FQNEAQ. Trimming stripped 5 bases from V and 0 bases from J, with 14 bases between. CDR3 bases: TGTGCCAGCAGCCCCAGGGCTTTAAGCTCCTACGAGCAGTACTTC. It yields the protein CASSPRALSSYEQYF.

This clonotype was found a few times. This chain joins TRBV24-1 and TRBJ2-7; D is uncertain. Germline V gene sequence: CDR1 KGHDR, CDR2 SFDVKD. Trimming cost V 3 bases and J 1 base, with 12 bases left between them. The CDR3 consists of 15 residues. The CDR3 nucleotides read TGTGCCACCAGTGATCCTAGAGAAGAATCCTACGAGCAGTACTTC. Encoded protein: CATSDPREESYEQYF.

In this sample, this clonotype turned up once. A single base separates this from a much larger clone, so it may be a read error. This sequence joins TRBV29-1 and TRBJ1-5, with D hard to call. Per the germline V gene, CDR1 is SQVTM and CDR2 is ANQGSEA. The CDR3 is 12 amino acids. V lost 6 bases and J lost 2, with 8 bases in between. The CDR3 region has the DNA TGCAGCGTCCAGAATGGCAATCAGCCCCAGCATTTT. Its translation: CSVQNGNQPQHF.

The V gene is TRBV7-2, the J gene TRBJ2-5, with 7 positions matching TRBD1. V lost 6 bases to trimming and J lost 5 bases; unmatched junction nucleotides: 9. CDR1 is SGHTA and CDR2 is FQGNSA in the germline V gene. This CDR3 is 14 amino acids long. CDR3 residues: CASSPTGRRETQYF. The CDR3 DNA follows: TGTGCCAGCAGTCCGACAGGGAGAAGGGAGACCCAGTACTTC.

The sample holds many counts of this clonotype. This chain links TRBV20-1 with TRBJ1-6; D unresolved. This CDR3 is built from 13 residues. The germline V and J ends were trimmed by 0 bases and 8 bases, with 8 bases remaining between them. Germline V CDR1 and CDR2: DFQATT, SNEGSKA (reference sequence). The CDR3 is CSAREESHSPLHF. DNA of the CDR3: TGCAGTGCTAGAGAAGAGTCACATTCACCCCTCCACTTT.

This clonotype appeared many times. This rearrangement joins TRBV20-1 to TRBJ2-7; 7 bases map to TRBD1. The CDR3 is 14 amino acids. Looked up from germline, CDR1 is DFQATT and CDR2 is SNEGSKA (reference sequence). Trimming removed 1 base from V and 2 bases from J; junction bases left unmatched: 5. The CDR3 protein is CSARGGQVPYEQYF. The CDR3 nucleotides are TGCAGTGCTAGAGGCGGACAGGTACCCTACGAGCAGTACTTC.

The rearrangement joins TRBV24-1 to TRBJ1-3; unclear D gene. Germline V gene sequence: CDR1 KGHDR, CDR2 SFDVKD. Trimming took off 0 bases at V and 1 base at J, with 9 bases between the two ends. The CDR3 contains 16 residues. The CDR3: CATSDLHAASGNTIYF. The CDR3 DNA is TGTGCCACCAGTGATTTGCACGCGGCTTCTGGAAACACCATATATTTT.

The CDR3 sequence: CASSNRDRVLIYGYTF. CDR3 nucleotides: TGTGCCAGCAGCAACCGGGACAGGGTTCTCATCTATGGCTACACCTTC. V and J are TRBV7-2 and TRBJ1-2; TRBD1 agrees at 9 bases. The CDR3 consists of 16 residues. V trimming: 5 bases; J trimming: 4 bases; junction bases outside the gene matches: 11. Germline CDR1 and CDR2: SGHTA and FQGNSA. Together with reference TRBV7-2 and TRBJ1-2, the CDR3 gives the full variable domain: GAGVSQSPSNKVTEKGKDVELRCDPISGHTALYWYRQSLGQGLEFLIYFQGNSAPDKSGLPSDRFSAERTGGSVSTLTIQRTQQEDSAVYLCASSNRDRVLIYGYTFGSGTRLTVV.

There are many counts of this clonotype. CDR3 amino acids: CSAGTPAEQYF. The CDR3 coding sequence is TGCAGTGCTGGGACCCCCGCCGAGCAGTACTTC. V usage is TRBV20-1 and J usage is TRBJ2-7; D may be TRBD1 or TRBD2 (5 bases each). V gave up 5 bases and J gave up 6 bases, with 11 bases separating them. In germline, CDR1 is DFQATT, CDR2 SNEGSKA (reference sequence). The CDR3 runs to 11 residues.